This T cell receptor beta chain derives from a study of OX40 agonist ivuxolimab in advanced cancers. Whole-study context: As their treatment, patients were administered ivuxolimab, an agonistic anti-OX40 (CD134) antibody.

Remarks on this clone: What it recognizes is unknown.

Sequenced by immunoSEQ multiplex PCR; TCRdb stores in-frame clones only, minus some. Among 98,000 or so clones listed, 75% to 90% were seen once. Any history of autoimmune disease or systemic immunosuppression disqualified patients. From germline, CDR1 is SNHLY and CDR2 FYNNEI. This CDR3 comprises 14 residues. Trimming stripped 4 bases from V and 5 bases from J, with 12 bases between. General study points: Fewer expanded clones were found on average in CD4+ than in CD8+ T cells.

The gene calls are TRBV2 and TRBJ2-1; D remains ambiguous. The TCR originated in an adult with an advanced solid tumor such as melanoma, head and neck, liver or kidney cancer. Sequenced here: CD4+ or CD8+ T cells sorted from blood, sampled in a trial of the OX40 agonist ivuxolimab. The CDR3 spells CASSVGSRNNEQFF. The CDR3 nucleotides are TGTGCCAGCAGTGTGGGTAGCAGAAACAATGAGCAGTTCTTC. Supplemented by reference TRBV2 and TRBJ2-1, the full variable domain reads EPEVTQTPSHQVTQMGQEVILRCVPISNHLYFYWYRQILGQKVEFLVSFYNNEISEKSEIFDDQFSVERPDGSNFTLKIRSTKLEDSAMYFCASSVGSRNNEQFFGPGTRLTVL.